This T cell receptor (beta chain) originates from a study of control samples from healthy donors and cancer patients. With V trimmed by 2 bases and J by 2 bases, 4 bases remained unmatched. CDR1 SGHTS and CDR2 YDEGEE come from the germline V gene. This CDR3 spans 15 amino acids. This clone appeared a single time. Sequencing was performed with immunoSEQ multiplex PCR; in TCRdb, only in-frame clones are kept and a portion is missing. The table lists fewer than 120,000 clones, roughly 88% of them singletons. This clonotype originated in a woman aged 60 to 75 with lung cancer. The V and J genes are TRBV5-8 and TRBJ2-1, with TRBD1 identical over 7 bases. The sample was PBMCs. DNA for the CDR3: TGTGCCAGCAGCTTACAGGGGCTTCCCTACAATGAGCAGTTCTTC. Its protein product is CASSLQGLPYNEQFF.